One and the same sample provided the 23 T cell receptor beta chains below, sequenced in a study of blood T cells in healthy people across ages. Using a J-beta primer mix together with a sample-barcoded 5' primer, a second PCR was run for about 6 to 12 cycles. Each CDR3 protein is one row after TCRdb ran MiXCR on the 5' RACE reads. The table records under 2,000,000 distinct CDR3 sequences, approximately 50% of them present only once. Sequencing input: blood. These receptors were taken from a woman between 40 and 50 years old in good health.

The chain is built from TRBV20-1 and TRBJ2-5, with D possibly matching TRBD1 (5 bases). The length of the CDR3 is 17 residues. Germline CDR1 DFQATT, CDR2 SNEGSKA (reference sequence). V lost 1 base to trimming and J lost 2 bases, with 20 bases between them. CDR3 sequence (DNA): TGCAGTGCTAGAGGGTCGCCTCAAGGGGTATTACAAGAGACCCAGTACTTC. Amino acid sequence: CSARGSPQGVLQETQYF.

This clonotype was recorded a few times. The V and J genes are TRBV6-2 or TRBV6-3 and TRBJ2-5, with D possibly TRBD2 on 7 matching bases. Germline-derived CDR1 and CDR2 are MNHEY and SVGEGT. Trimming pared 6 bases from V and 5 bases from J, leaving 25 bases between. The CDR3 contains 17 residues. CDR3 residues: CASSLTNEGGRRETQYF. The CDR3 DNA reads as TGTGCCAGCAGCCTGACTAATGAGGGGGGGCGCCGGGAGACCCAGTACTTC.

The rearrangement uses TRBV6-2 or TRBV6-3 and TRBJ2-5, with no clear D. CDR3 length: 15 amino acids. Between the trimmed V and J ends, which lost 2 bases and 4 bases, there was a span of 14 bases. Germline CDR1 MNHEY, CDR2 SVGEGT. In nucleotides, the CDR3 is TGTGCCAGCAGTTACGGTTTGGCGGTTCCAGAGACCCAGTACTTC. The encoded protein is CASSYGLAVPETQYF.

The chain has TRBV6-5 and TRBJ2-5; 10 positions agree with TRBD2. The CDR3 loop spans 17 amino acids. The V and J ends lost 0 bases and 4 bases, in that order; junction bases with no gene match: 8. CDR1 and CDR2 (germline): MNHEY, SVGAGI. The CDR3 DNA sequence: TGTGCCAGCAGTTACTCTGCTAGCGGGGGACGAAGAGAGACCCAGTACTTC. It codes for CASSYSASGGRRETQYF.

This clonotype was seen more than once but under ten times. CDR3 sequence (DNA): TGCAGCGTTGGACGAGGGGGGAACACTGAAGCTTTCTTT. Protein product: CSVGRGGNTEAFF. The chain joins TRBV29-1 to TRBJ1-1; D is possibly TRBD1 (6 bases). The V end lost 4 bases, the J end lost 1 base, and 10 bases lay between the germline ends. The CDR3 runs 13 residues. Germline V gene lookup returns CDR1 SQVTM and CDR2 ANQGSEA.

The gene calls are TRBV20-1 and TRBJ2-3, with 8 positions matching TRBD2. Germline V gene lookup returns CDR1 DFQATT and CDR2 SNEGSKA (reference sequence). This CDR3 region has 16 residues. Trimming cost V 4 bases and J 2 bases; bases outside gene matches: 11. CDR3 in amino acids: CSATGRGGGPTDTQYF. The CDR3 nucleotides read TGCAGTGCTACCGGGAGGGGGGGGGGACCCACAGATACGCAGTATTTT.

This chain links TRBV20-1 with TRBJ1-2; no reliable D call. Deletions cut 6 bases from V and 0 bases from J, with 17 bases between. From germline, CDR1 is DFQATT and CDR2 SNEGSKA (reference sequence). This CDR3 is built from 15 residues. This CDR3 is CSAASPQEPNYGYTF. CDR3 DNA sequence: TGCAGTGCCGCTAGTCCCCAGGAGCCTAACTATGGCTACACCTTC.

The chain recombines TRBV13 with TRBJ2-1, with 8 bases aligning to TRBD2. Germline values: CDR1 PRHDT, CDR2 FYEKMQ (reference sequence). V shed 2 bases, J shed 6 bases, and the junction held 6 bases outside the gene matches. The CDR3 consists of 15 residues. The CDR3 nucleotides read TGTGCCAGCAGCTTATCCCCGGGGGGGATCAATGAGCAGTTCTTC. Residues: CASSLSPGGINEQFF.

This clonotype appeared a few times. The J gene is TRBJ2-5, the V gene TRBV12-3 or TRBV12-4; a weak D match, TRBD1 (6 bases). Trimming cost V 7 bases and J 2 bases, with 8 bases left between them. The CDR3 contains 12 residues. CDR3: CASNREQETQYF. Written as DNA, the CDR3 is TGTGCCAGCAACAGGGAACAAGAGACCCAGTACTTC.

This clonotype showed up just a few times. The chain is built from TRBV28 and TRBJ1-2; 9 nucleotides line up with TRBD1. There are 14 residues in the CDR3. Per the germline V gene, CDR1 is MDHEN and CDR2 is SYDVKM. Losses at the gene ends were 5 bases for V and 8 bases for J; bases not matched to a gene: 9. The CDR3 spells CASSTAGTGIGYTF. DNA of the CDR3: TGTGCCAGCAGTACAGCCGGGACAGGGATAGGCTACACCTTC.

This clonotype was recorded a few times. The chain is built from TRBV7-2 and TRBJ1-2; D might be TRBD1 (5 bases). Between the trimmed V and J ends, which lost 6 bases and 9 bases, there was a span of 23 bases. The CDR3 spans 15 residues. From germline, CDR1 is SGHTA and CDR2 FQGNSA. CDR3 residues: CASRPNRLSLGSYTF. CDR3 sequence (DNA): TGTGCCAGCAGGCCAAACAGGCTAAGCTTGGGTAGCTACACCTTC.

The chain couples TRBV24-1 to TRBJ2-1; D could derive from TRBD1 or TRBD2 (6 bases each). In germline, CDR1 is KGHDR, CDR2 SFDVKD. CDR3 length: 15 residues. Trimming removed 0 bases from V and 2 bases from J, with 7 bases in between. Written as DNA, the CDR3 is TGTGCCACCAGTGATTTGAGGGGGGCCTACAATGAGCAGTTCTTC. It yields the protein CATSDLRGAYNEQFF.

This clonotype was found a few times. The chain combines TRBV6-5 with TRBJ2-5, with D tentatively TRBD1 (5 bases). CDR1 is MNHEY, CDR2 SVGAGI, per germline. The V end lost 4 bases, the J end lost 1 base, and 13 bases lay between the germline ends. This CDR3 has 15 amino acids. CDR3 protein: CASSSSLGAQETQYF. The CDR3 region has the DNA TGTGCCAGCAGTTCCTCCCTAGGGGCCCAAGAGACCCAGTACTTC.

The rearrangement links TRBV18 to TRBJ1-2; perhaps TRBD1 as D (6 bases). Germline CDR1 reads KGHSH; CDR2 reads LQKENI. The CDR3 extends over 17 amino acids. V gave up 3 bases and J gave up 0 bases, with 17 bases separating them. As DNA, the CDR3 is TGTGCCAGCTCACCGAAAACCCTACAGGGCACTAACTATGGCTACACCTTC. Protein sequence: CASSPKTLQGTNYGYTF.

This clonotype has a handful of counts. The gene calls are TRBV15 and TRBJ1-5; D is unclear. CDR3 length: 14 amino acids. The V gene lost 7 bases and the J gene lost 1 base, with 11 bases spanning the gap. The germline gives CDR1 LNHNV, CDR2 YYDKDF (reference sequence). The CDR3 DNA sequence: TGTGCCACCACCGGCACGGAGAGCAATCAGCCCCAGCATTTT. Translating it yields CATTGTESNQPQHF.

This rearrangement joins TRBV20-1 to TRBJ2-7; 13 bases align to TRBD2. The CDR3 is made up of 15 amino acids. Germline assignment: CDR1 DFQATT and CDR2 SNEGSKA (reference sequence). Losses at the gene ends were 5 bases for V and 2 bases for J; bases not matched to a gene: 6. Written as DNA, the CDR3 is TGCAGTGCTCGGACTAGCGGGGGACCTACCTACGAGCAGTACTTC. Protein sequence: CSARTSGGPTYEQYF.

This clonotype was seen more than once but under ten times. The chain uses TRBV4-2 and TRBJ2-5; possibly TRBD2 for D (5 bases). CDR1 LGHNA and CDR2 YNFKEQ come from the germline V gene. The V and J ends lost 0 bases and 4 bases respectively, with 15 bases between them. The CDR3 sequence is 16 residues long. CDR3 sequence (DNA): TGTGCCAGCAGCCAAGATGTTGACCTACGGGGAGAGACCCAGTACTTC. This codes for CASSQDVDLRGETQYF.

This clonotype was recorded once. Just one base apart from a much larger clone, this may be a read error. The chain couples TRBV7-2 to TRBJ2-5; D possibly corresponds to TRBD2 (6 bases). Germline V gene data show CDR1 as SGHTA and CDR2 as FQGNSA. The CDR3 has 15 amino acids. Trimming removed 1 base from V and 11 bases from J, with 20 bases in between. The CDR3 protein is CASSLVGEAAYKQYF. The DNA of the CDR3 is TGTGCCAGCAGCTTAGTAGGGGAGGCAGCTTACAAGCAGTACTTC.

This clonotype was seen a handful of times. This rearrangement joins TRBV9 to TRBJ1-2, with TRBD1 as a possible D gene (5 bases). Germline CDR1 reads SGDLS; CDR2 reads YYNGEE. The CDR3 runs 15 residues. V was clipped by 6 bases and J by 4 bases, with 19 bases between them. The CDR3 here is CASTSRGNTLYGYTF. The CDR3, as DNA: TGTGCCAGCACCTCCCGGGGGAATACTCTCTATGGCTACACCTTC.

The chain links TRBV6-5 to TRBJ1-2; D unclear. The CDR3 runs to 14 residues. V was shortened by 6 bases and J by 1 base, with 12 bases between the two germline ends. Germline CDR1 MNHEY, CDR2 SVGAGI. CDR3 sequence (DNA): TGTGCCAGCAGGATGGACGGGCATAACTATGGCTACACCTTC. Translation: CASRMDGHNYGYTF.

The rearrangement uses TRBV7-2 and TRBJ2-5; 8 nucleotides agree with TRBD2. CDR1 SGHTA and CDR2 FQGNSA come from the germline V gene. The CDR3 is 21 amino acids. V was clipped by 0 bases and J by 1 base; unmatched bases: 19. CDR3 region: CASSLATALDLEAGAQETQYF. In DNA, the CDR3 is TGTGCCAGCAGCTTAGCCACAGCGTTAGACTTAGAAGCGGGGGCCCAAGAGACCCAGTACTTC.

A few counts support this clonotype. The chain employs TRBV6-6 and TRBJ2-5, with 7 bases matching TRBD1. Germline CDR1 and CDR2: MNHNY and SVGAGI (reference sequence). With 4 bases clipped from V and 4 bases from J, the junction kept 9 bases outside the gene matches. This CDR3 comprises 15 residues. The CDR3 region is CASSFTGDRRETQYF. The CDR3 DNA reads as TGTGCCAGCAGTTTTACAGGGGATCGTAGAGAGACCCAGTACTTC.

The V and J genes are TRBV5-8 and TRBJ2-3; 7 bases are shared with TRBD2. The germline V gene encodes CDR1 SGHTS and CDR2 YDEGEE. V shed 10 bases, J shed 2 bases, and the junction held 7 bases outside the gene matches. This CDR3 is 13 amino acids long. The CDR3 is CASGLDTTDTQYF. CDR3 DNA: TGTGCCTCCGGACTAGACACCACAGATACGCAGTATTTT.